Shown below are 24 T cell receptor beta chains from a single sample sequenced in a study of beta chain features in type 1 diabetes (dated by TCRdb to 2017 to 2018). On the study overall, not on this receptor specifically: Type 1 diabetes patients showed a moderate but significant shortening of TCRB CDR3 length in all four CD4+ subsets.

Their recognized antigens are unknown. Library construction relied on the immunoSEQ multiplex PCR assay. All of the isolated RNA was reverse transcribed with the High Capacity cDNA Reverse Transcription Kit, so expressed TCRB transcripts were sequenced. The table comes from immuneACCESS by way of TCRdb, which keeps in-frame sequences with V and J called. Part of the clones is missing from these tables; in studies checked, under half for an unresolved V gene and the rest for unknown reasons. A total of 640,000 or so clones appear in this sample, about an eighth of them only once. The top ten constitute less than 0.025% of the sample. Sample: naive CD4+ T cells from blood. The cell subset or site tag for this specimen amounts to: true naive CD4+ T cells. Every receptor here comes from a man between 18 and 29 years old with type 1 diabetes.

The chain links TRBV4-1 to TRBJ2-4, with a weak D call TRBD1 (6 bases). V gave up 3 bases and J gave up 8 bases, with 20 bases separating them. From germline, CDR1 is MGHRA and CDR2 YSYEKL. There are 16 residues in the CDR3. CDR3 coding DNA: TGCGCCAGCAGCCAGAAGATCTCTGGGGGCCTAGACATTCAGTACTTC. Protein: CASSQKISGGLDIQYF.

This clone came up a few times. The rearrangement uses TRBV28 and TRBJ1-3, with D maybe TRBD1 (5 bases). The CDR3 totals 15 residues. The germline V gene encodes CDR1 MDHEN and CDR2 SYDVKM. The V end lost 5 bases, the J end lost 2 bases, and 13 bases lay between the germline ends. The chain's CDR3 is CASSGAGLAGNTIYF. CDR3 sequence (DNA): TGTGCCAGCAGTGGGGCTGGGCTCGCTGGAAACACCATATATTTT.

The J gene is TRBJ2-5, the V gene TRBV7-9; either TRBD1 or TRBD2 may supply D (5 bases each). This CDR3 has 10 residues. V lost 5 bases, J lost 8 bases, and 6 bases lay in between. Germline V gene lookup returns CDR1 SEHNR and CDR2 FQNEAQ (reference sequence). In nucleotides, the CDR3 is TGTGCCAGCAGCGGGGGTACCCAGTACTTC. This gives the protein CASSGGTQYF.

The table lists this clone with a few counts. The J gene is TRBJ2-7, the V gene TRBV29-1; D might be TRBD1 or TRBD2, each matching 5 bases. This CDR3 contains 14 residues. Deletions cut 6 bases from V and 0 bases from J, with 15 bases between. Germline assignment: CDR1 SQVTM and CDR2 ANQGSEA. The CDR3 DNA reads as TGCAGCGTAGCGGACACGTTGTTCTCCTACGAGCAGTACTTC. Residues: CSVADTLFSYEQYF.

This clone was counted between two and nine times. CDR3 bases: TGTGCCAGCAGTTCTCCGGGGCGGGGGTCGACAGATACGCAGTATTTT. Its protein is CASSSPGRGSTDTQYF. The chain carries TRBV6-6 and TRBJ2-3; TRBD2 matches 7 bases. Germline V gene sequence: CDR1 MNHNY, CDR2 SVGAGI (reference sequence). This CDR3 comprises 16 residues. With V trimmed by 4 bases and J by 3 bases, 10 bases remained unmatched.

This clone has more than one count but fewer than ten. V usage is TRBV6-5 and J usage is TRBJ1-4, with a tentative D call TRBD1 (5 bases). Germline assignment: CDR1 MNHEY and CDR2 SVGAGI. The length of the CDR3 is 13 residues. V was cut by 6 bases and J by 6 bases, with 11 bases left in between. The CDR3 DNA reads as TGTGCCAGCAGAGTTCAGGGAGATGAAAAACTGTTTTTT. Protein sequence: CASRVQGDEKLFF.

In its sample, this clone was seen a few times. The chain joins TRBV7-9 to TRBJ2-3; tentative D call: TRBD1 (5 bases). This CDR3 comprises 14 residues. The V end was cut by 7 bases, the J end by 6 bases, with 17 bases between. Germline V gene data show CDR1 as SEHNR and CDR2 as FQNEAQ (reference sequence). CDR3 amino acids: CASTPWEGADTQYF. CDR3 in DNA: TGTGCCAGCACTCCCTGGGAAGGGGCCGATACGCAGTATTTT. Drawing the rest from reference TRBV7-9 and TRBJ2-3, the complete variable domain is DTGVSQNPRHKITKRGQNVTFRCDPISEHNRLYWYRQTLGQGPEFLTYFQNEAQLEKSRLLSDRFSAERPKGSFSTLEIQRTEQGDSAMYLCASTPWEGADTQYFGPGTRLTVL.

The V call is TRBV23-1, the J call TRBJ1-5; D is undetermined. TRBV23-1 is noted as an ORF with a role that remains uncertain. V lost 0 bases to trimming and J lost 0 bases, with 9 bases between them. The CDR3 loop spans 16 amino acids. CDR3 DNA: TGCGCCAGCAGTCAATCGCCAGAGGATAGCAATCAGCCCCAGCATTTT. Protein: CASSQSPEDSNQPQHF.

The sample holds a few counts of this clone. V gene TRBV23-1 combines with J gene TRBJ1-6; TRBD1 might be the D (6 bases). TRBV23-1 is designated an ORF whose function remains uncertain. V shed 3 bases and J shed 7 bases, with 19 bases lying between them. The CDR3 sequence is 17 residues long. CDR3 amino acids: CASSHPWGPKRNSPLHF. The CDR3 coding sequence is TGCGCCAGCAGTCACCCTTGGGGGCCCAAACGAAATTCACCCCTCCACTTT.

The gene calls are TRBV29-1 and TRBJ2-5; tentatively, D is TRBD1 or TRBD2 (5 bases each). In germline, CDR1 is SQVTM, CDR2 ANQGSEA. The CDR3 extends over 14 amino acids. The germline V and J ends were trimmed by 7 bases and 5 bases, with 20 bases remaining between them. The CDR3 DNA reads TGCAGCGGCCTCCCGGGGCACATCAGGGAGACCCAGTACTTC. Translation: CSGLPGHIRETQYF. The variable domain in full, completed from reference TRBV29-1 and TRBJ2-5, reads SAVISQKPSRDICQRGTSLTIQCQVDSQVTMMFWYRQQPGQSLTLIATANQGSEATYESGFVIDKFPISRPNLTFSTLTVSNMSPEDSSIYLCSGLPGHIRETQYFGPGTRLLVL.

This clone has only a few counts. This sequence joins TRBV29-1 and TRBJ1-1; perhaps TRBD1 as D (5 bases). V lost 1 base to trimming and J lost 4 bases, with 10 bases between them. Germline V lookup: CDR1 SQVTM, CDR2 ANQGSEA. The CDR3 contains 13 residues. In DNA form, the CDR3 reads TGCAGCGTTGAAGGTGGGACGGGCACTGAAGCTTTCTTT. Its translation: CSVEGGTGTEAFF.

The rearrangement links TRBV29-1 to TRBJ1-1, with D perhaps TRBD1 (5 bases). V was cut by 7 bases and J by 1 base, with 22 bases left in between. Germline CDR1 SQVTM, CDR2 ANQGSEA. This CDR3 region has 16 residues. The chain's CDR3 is CSAPRRGSVSNTEAFF. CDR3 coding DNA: TGCAGCGCTCCTCGACGGGGGAGTGTCTCGAACACTGAAGCTTTCTTT.

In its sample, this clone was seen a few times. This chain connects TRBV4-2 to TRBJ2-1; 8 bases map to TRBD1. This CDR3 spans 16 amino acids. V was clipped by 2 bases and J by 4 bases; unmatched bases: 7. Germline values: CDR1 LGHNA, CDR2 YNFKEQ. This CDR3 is CASSQSTGDAYNEQFF. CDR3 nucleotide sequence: TGTGCCAGCAGCCAATCGACAGGGGACGCATACAATGAGCAGTTCTTC.

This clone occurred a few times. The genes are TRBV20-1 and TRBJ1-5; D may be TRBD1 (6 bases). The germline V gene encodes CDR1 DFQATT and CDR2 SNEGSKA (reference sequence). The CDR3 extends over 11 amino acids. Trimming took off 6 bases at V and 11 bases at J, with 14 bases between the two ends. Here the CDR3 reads CSAPDRTAQHF. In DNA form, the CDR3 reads TGCAGTGCGCCCGACAGGACAGCCCAGCATTTT.

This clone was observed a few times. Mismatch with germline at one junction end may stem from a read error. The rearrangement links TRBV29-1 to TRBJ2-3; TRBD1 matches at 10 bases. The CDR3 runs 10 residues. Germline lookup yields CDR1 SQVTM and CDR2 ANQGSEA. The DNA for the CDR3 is TGCAGCGTTGGGAGGGACAGGGGCGTTTTT. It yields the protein CSVGRDRGVF.

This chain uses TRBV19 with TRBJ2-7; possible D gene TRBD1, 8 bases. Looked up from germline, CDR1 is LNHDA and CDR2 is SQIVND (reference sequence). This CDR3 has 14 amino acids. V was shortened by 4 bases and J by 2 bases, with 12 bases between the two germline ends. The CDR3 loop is CASSTQGGPYEQYF. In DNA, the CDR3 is TGTGCCAGTAGTACACAGGGGGGGCCCTACGAGCAGTACTTC.

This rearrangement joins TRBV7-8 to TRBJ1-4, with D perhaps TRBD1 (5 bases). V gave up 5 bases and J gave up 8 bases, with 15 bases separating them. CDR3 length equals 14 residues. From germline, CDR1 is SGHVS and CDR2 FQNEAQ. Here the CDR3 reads CASSPGRAREKLFF. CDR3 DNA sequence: TGTGCCAGCAGCCCGGGACGGGCCCGGGAAAAACTGTTTTTT.

The CDR3 spells CASIFSGELFF. CDR3 coding DNA: TGTGCCAGTATTTTCTCCGGGGAGCTGTTTTTT. This chain uses TRBV19 with TRBJ2-2; D uncertain. The germline CDR1 and CDR2 sequences are LNHDA and SQIVND (reference sequence). The CDR3 has 11 residues. V lost 7 bases, J lost 6 bases, and 6 bases lay in between.

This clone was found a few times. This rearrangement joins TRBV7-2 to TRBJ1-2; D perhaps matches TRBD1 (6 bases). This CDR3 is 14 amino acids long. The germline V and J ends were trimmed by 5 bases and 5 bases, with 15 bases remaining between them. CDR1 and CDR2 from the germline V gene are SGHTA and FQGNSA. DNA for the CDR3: TGTGCCAGCAGCCGATCAGGGGCCCAATATGGCTACACCTTC. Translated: CASSRSGAQYGYTF.

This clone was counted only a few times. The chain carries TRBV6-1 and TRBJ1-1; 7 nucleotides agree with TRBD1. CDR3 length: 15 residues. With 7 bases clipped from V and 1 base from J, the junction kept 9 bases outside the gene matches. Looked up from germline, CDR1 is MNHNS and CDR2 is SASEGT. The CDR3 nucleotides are TGTGCCAGCAAAGCTGGGACAGCTTGGAACACTGAAGCTTTCTTT. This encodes CASKAGTAWNTEAFF.

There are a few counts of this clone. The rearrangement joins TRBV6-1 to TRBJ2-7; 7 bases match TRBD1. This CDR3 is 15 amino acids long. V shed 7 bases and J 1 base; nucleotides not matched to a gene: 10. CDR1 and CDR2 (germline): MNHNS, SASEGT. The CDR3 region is CASTPGTENSYEQYF. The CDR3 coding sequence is TGTGCCAGCACCCCCGGGACAGAGAATTCCTACGAGCAGTACTTC.

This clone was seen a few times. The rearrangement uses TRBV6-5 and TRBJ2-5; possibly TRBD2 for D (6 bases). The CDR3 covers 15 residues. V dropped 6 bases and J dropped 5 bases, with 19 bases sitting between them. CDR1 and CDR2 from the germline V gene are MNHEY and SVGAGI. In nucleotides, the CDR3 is TGTGCCAGCAGCCGGGGGACGGCTGGCGGCGAGACCCAGTACTTC. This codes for CASSRGTAGGETQYF.

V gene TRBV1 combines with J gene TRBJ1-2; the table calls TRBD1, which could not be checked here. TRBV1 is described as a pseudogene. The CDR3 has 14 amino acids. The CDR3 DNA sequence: TGCACCAGCAGCCCCGACAGGGGCGGCTATGGCTACACCTTC. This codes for CTSSPDRGGYGYTF.

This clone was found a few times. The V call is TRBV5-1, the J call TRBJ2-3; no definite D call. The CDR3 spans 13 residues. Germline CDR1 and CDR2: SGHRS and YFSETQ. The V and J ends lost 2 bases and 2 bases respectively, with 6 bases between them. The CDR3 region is CASSFLYTDTQYF. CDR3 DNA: TGCGCCAGCAGCTTCTTATACACAGATACGCAGTATTTT.